These 2 T cell receptor beta chains were all obtained from the same sample, sequenced in a study of shared clonotypes between healthy human individuals. Assay used: immunoSEQ multiplex PCR; TCRdb lists only in-frame clones, some missing. The sample shows some 470,000 clones, over 65% of them seen only once. Sequenced sample: PBMCs. Receptors originate from a woman aged 40-49 years in good health. Some clones in this sample may be carry-over from other donors' samples.

The chain uses TRBV11-3 and TRBJ2-5; 7 nucleotides agree with TRBD1. This CDR3 contains 15 residues. The trim removed 4 bases at V and 4 bases at J, leaving 9 bases unmatched. Looked up from germline, CDR1 is SGHNT and CDR2 is YENEEA. The chain's CDR3 is CASSSSLQGPETQYF. CDR3 DNA: TGTGCCAGCAGCTCTTCCCTACAGGGGCCAGAGACCCAGTACTTC.

The chain employs TRBV7-2 and TRBJ2-3, with TRBD2 matching over 10 bases. Per germline, CDR1 SGHTA and CDR2 FQGNSA. This CDR3 is 16 amino acids long. V shed 1 base and J 4 bases; nucleotides not matched to a gene: 5. CDR3 loop: CASSLGASGSPDTQYF. The CDR3, as DNA: TGTGCCAGCAGCTTAGGTGCTAGCGGGAGTCCAGATACGCAGTATTTT.